Listed here is a single T cell receptor (beta chain). Germline V gives CDR1 SGHRS, CDR2 YFSETQ. This CDR3 comprises 15 residues. Unmatched junction bases numbered 8, after V lost 4 bases and J lost 3 bases. The protocol was immunoSEQ multiplex PCR, while the TCRdb copy is restricted to in-frame clones and leaves out a portion. The sample contains about 160,000 clones, 70% to 90% of which appear only once. This specimen belongs to a study of blood T cell repertoires in COVID-19. This chain links TRBV5-1 with TRBJ2-3; 7 bases are a match to TRBD1. The receptor was derived from a man between 35 and 55 years old with acute or convalescent COVID-19. The sample was peripheral blood. The chain's CDR3 is CASSPVGGGTDTQYF. CDR3 nucleotide sequence: TGCGCCAGCAGCCCTGTAGGGGGCGGAACAGATACGCAGTATTTT.